What follows are 27 T cell receptor beta chains derived from one specimen sequenced in a study of blood T cell repertoires in COVID-19. The protocol was immunoSEQ multiplex PCR, while the TCRdb copy is restricted to in-frame clones and leaves out a portion. Of 200,000 to 250,000 clones detected, approximately 90% appear once; the ten largest clones hold 2% to 3%. Source material: peripheral blood. The receptors were sampled from a man younger than 40 with COVID-19, enrolled during active disease.

The gene calls are TRBV19 and TRBJ1-1, with a possible D match to TRBD1 (6 bases). The germline CDR1 and CDR2 sequences are LNHDA and SQIVND (reference sequence). V gave up 5 bases and J gave up 3 bases, with 19 bases separating them. CDR3 length: 16 amino acids. CDR3 loop: CASSLWLGEGDTEAFF. The DNA for the CDR3 is TGTGCCAGTAGTCTGTGGCTGGGGGAGGGGGACACTGAAGCTTTCTTT.

The count of this clone is one. This chain uses TRBV6-5 with TRBJ2-3; 8 nucleotides match TRBD1. Trimming at V came to 8 bases and at J to 2 bases, leaving 9 bases not matched to a gene. The CDR3 length is 15 residues. CDR1 and CDR2 (germline): MNHEY, SVGAGI. CDR3 residues: CASQDREGTTDTQYF. The CDR3 nucleotides are TGTGCCAGCCAGGACAGGGAAGGGACCACAGATACGCAGTATTTT.

CDR3 protein: CASSLRLTGTGNSPLHF. The CDR3 DNA is TGTGCCAGCAGCTTGAGGTTAACCGGGACAGGGAATTCACCCCTCCACTTT. J is TRBJ1-6 and V is TRBV5-6; 9 bases match TRBD1. The J segment lost 7 bases and the V segment lost 1 base, leaving 9 bases of the junction unmatched. Germline-derived CDR1 and CDR2 are SGHDT and YYEEEE. CDR3 length equals 17 residues. Full variable domain (rest looked up from reference TRBV5-6 and TRBJ1-6): DAGVTQSPTHLIKTRGQQVTLRCSPKSGHDTVSWYQQALGQGPQFIFQYYEEEERQRGNFPDRFSGHQFPNYSSELNVNALLLGDSALYLCASSLRLTGTGNSPLHFGNGTRLTVT.

About this clone itself: Within the sample, other DNA sequences also encode this same CDR3. This rearrangement joins TRBV12-3 or TRBV12-4 to TRBJ1-2, with a weak D call TRBD1 (5 bases). V lost 3 bases and J lost 4, with 9 bases in between. CDR3 length: 13 residues. The CDR3 DNA reads TGTGCCAGCAGTTTTTCCGGGGGCTATGGCTACACCTTC. As protein: CASSFSGGYGYTF.

The rearrangement joins TRBV5-1 to TRBJ1-4; TRBD1 matches at 10 bases. The V and J ends lost 4 bases and 5 bases, in that order; junction bases with no gene match: 11. The CDR3 is 17 residues long. Germline values: CDR1 SGHRS, CDR2 YFSETQ. The CDR3 DNA follows: TGCGCCAGCAGCATCCGGGACAGGGGCGATCCAAATGAAAAACTGTTTTTT. It is translated as CASSIRDRGDPNEKLFF.

J is TRBJ2-7 and V is TRBV7-2; 9 bases fit TRBD2. Trimming took 3 bases from V and 4 from J; bases not matched to a gene: 10. The CDR3 contains 16 residues. Germline CDR1 reads SGHTA; CDR2 reads FQGNSA. The CDR3 region has the DNA TGTGCCAGCAGCTTTACAACGGCGGGGGGGCTATACGAGCAGTACTTC. Amino acid sequence: CASSFTTAGGLYEQYF.

V usage is TRBV9 and J usage is TRBJ2-1; 13 bases fit TRBD2. J gave up 9 bases and V 4 bases, and 19 bases lay outside the gene matches. The length of the CDR3 is 19 residues. CDR1 SGDLS and CDR2 YYNGEE come from the germline V gene. The CDR3 protein is CASSLTGLAGDPWMGEQFF. Written as DNA, the CDR3 is TGTGCCAGCAGCTTGACTGGACTAGCGGGAGACCCGTGGATGGGTGAGCAGTTCTTC.

This rearrangement joins TRBV5-1 to TRBJ1-1, with D unclear. V was trimmed by 0 bases and J by 6 bases, leaving 9 bases between them. This CDR3 has 13 amino acids. Germline CDR1 is SGHRS and CDR2 is YFSETQ. This CDR3 is CASSLVPGSEAFF. Written as DNA, the CDR3 is TGCGCCAGCAGCTTGGTCCCGGGATCTGAAGCTTTCTTT.

This rearrangement joins TRBV7-9 to TRBJ2-3; 7 positions agree with TRBD2. The CDR3 has 15 amino acids. From germline, CDR1 is SEHNR and CDR2 FQNEAQ (reference sequence). V dropped 1 base and J dropped 2; count of bases not matched to a gene: 3. CDR3 loop: CASSLGAGDTDTQYF. CDR3 DNA sequence: TGTGCCAGCAGCTTAGGGGCGGGAGACACAGATACGCAGTATTTT.

The V call is TRBV19, the J call TRBJ2-7, with TRBD2 matching over 10 bases. Gene TRBJ2-1 matches the end of the DNA better, so the J call may be wrong. Germline V lookup: CDR1 LNHDA, CDR2 SQIVND (reference sequence). CDR3 length: 15 amino acids. CDR3 in DNA: TGTGCCAGTAGTATTGGGACTAGCGCTTACAATGAGCAGTTCTTC. Amino acid sequence: CASSIGTSAYNEQFF.

CDR3 sequence reads: CSASFSGGSFGSGANVLTF. The CDR3 DNA reads TGCAGTGCTAGTTTTAGTGGCGGGAGCTTTGGGTCTGGGGCCAACGTCCTGACTTTC. The chain combines TRBV20-1 with TRBJ2-6; 7 bases line up with TRBD2. V was pared by 3 bases and J by 1 base, with 15 bases of the junction left unmatched. CDR3 size: 19 residues. Germline-derived CDR1 and CDR2 are DFQATT and SNEGSKA (reference sequence).

V usage is TRBV6-5 and J usage is TRBJ1-2, with 7 bases aligning to TRBD1. Germline CDR1 reads MNHEY; CDR2 reads SVGAGI. The CDR3 runs to 15 residues. J gave up 1 base and V 3 bases, and 5 bases lay outside the gene matches. CDR3 in DNA: TGTGCCAGCAGTTATTCAGGGGGACATAACTATGGCTACACCTTC. It encodes CASSYSGGHNYGYTF.

V gene TRBV27 combines with J gene TRBJ1-2, with unresolved D. The CDR3 has 14 residues. With 0 bases removed from V and 4 bases from J, the gap between germline ends came to 9 bases. Germline V gene sequence: CDR1 MNHEY, CDR2 SMNVEV (reference sequence). CDR3 loop: CASSLSVGPYGYTF. The CDR3 DNA reads TGTGCCAGCAGTTTATCCGTCGGTCCCTATGGCTACACCTTC.

The CDR3 nucleotides are TGTGCCAGCAGCGCGACAGGGTCAGGGCAGCCCCAGCATTTT. Translating gives CASSATGSGQPQHF. The rearrangement links TRBV9 to TRBJ1-5; TRBD1 agrees at 7 bases. The CDR3 extends over 14 amino acids. CDR1 and CDR2 (germline): SGDLS, YYNGEE. V shed 3 bases, J shed 7 bases, and the junction held 7 bases outside the gene matches.

The chain couples TRBV7-2 to TRBJ2-1; D might be TRBD1 (6 bases). V was pared by 6 bases and J by 4 bases, with 10 bases between. This CDR3 has 13 residues. CDR1 is SGHTA and CDR2 is FQGNSA in the germline V gene. The CDR3 sequence: CASRKDSYNEQFF. DNA of the CDR3: TGTGCCAGCAGAAAGGACAGTTACAATGAGCAGTTCTTC.

V usage is TRBV3-1 (or the pseudogene TRBV3-2) and J usage is TRBJ2-3, with 9 bases fitting TRBD2. Germline V gene lookup returns CDR1 LGHDT and CDR2 YNNKEL (reference sequence). The CDR3 is 19 amino acids. Germline trimming cut 6 bases from V and 0 bases from J; bases unmatched to any gene: 16. This CDR3 reads CASSKGRAGGIFSTDTQYF. Here the CDR3 DNA reads TGTGCCAGCAGTAAAGGTCGAGCGGGGGGAATATTTAGCACAGATACGCAGTATTTT.

This clone was observed a single time. The chain combines TRBV28 with TRBJ2-1; D perhaps matches TRBD2 (5 bases). Trimming removed 4 bases from V and 7 bases from J, with 11 bases in between. The CDR3 is 13 residues long. The germline gives CDR1 MDHEN, CDR2 SYDVKM. Here the CDR3 reads CASSSDSLNEQFF. The CDR3 DNA reads TGTGCCAGCAGTTCGGACTCTCTAAATGAGCAGTTCTTC.

CDR3 sequence: CAISRGPNTGELFF. CDR3 coding DNA: TGTGCCATCTCGAGGGGGCCGAACACCGGGGAGCTGTTTTTT. This chain links TRBV10-3 with TRBJ2-2, with 7 bases aligning to TRBD1. The germline CDR1 and CDR2 sequences are ENHRY and SYGVKD. Trimming took 8 bases from V and 0 from J; bases not matched to a gene: 3. The CDR3 spans 14 residues.

The chain carries TRBV15 and TRBJ1-5; D ambiguous. This CDR3 is 15 amino acids long. Germline V gives CDR1 LNHNV, CDR2 YYDKDF (reference sequence). V was pared by 0 bases and J by 4 bases, with 10 bases between. This CDR3 is CATSREGSSNQPQHF. CDR3 in DNA: TGTGCCACCAGCAGAGAGGGCAGCTCGAATCAGCCCCAGCATTTT.

The chain has TRBV6-6 and TRBJ2-1; 7 bases fit TRBD2. Per the germline V gene, CDR1 is MNHNY and CDR2 is SVGAGI (reference sequence). The CDR3 has 13 amino acids. After removal of 8 bases from V and 5 bases from J, the junction contained 6 bases not matched to a gene. The CDR3 region is CASLRAGNNEQFF. CDR3 nucleotides: TGTGCCAGCCTCCGAGCGGGGAACAATGAGCAGTTCTTC.

This chain uses TRBV6-6 with TRBJ2-3, with D possibly matching TRBD1 (6 bases). V was shortened by 6 bases and J by 5 bases, with 12 bases between the two germline ends. Germline V gene lookup returns CDR1 MNHNY and CDR2 SVGAGI (reference sequence). This CDR3 contains 13 residues. The CDR3 nucleotides are TGTGCCAGCAGATCTACAGGGAAAGATACGCAGTATTTT. Translation: CASRSTGKDTQYF.

The chain combines TRBV5-4 with TRBJ1-2; D is unresolved. From germline, CDR1 is SGHNT and CDR2 YYREEE (reference sequence). The CDR3 runs to 15 residues. V lost 0 bases to trimming and J lost 4 bases, with 13 bases between them. The DNA for the CDR3 is TGTGCCAGCAGCTTGGGAGGTTTGTCGTCCTATGGCTACACCTTC. It is translated as CASSLGGLSSYGYTF.

The genes are TRBV27 and TRBJ2-2; TRBD2 matches 10 bases. Germline CDR1 is MNHEY and CDR2 is SMNVEV (reference sequence). There are 16 residues in the CDR3. Trimming took 8 bases from V and 6 from J; bases not matched to a gene: 12. CDR3 DNA sequence: TGTGCCAGCTACGGAGGGCTAGCGGGGGCCGCCGGGGAGCTGTTTTTT. It specifies CASYGGLAGAAGELFF.

The chain employs TRBV7-3 and TRBJ2-1; 8 nucleotides align to TRBD2. The V and J ends lost 5 bases and 6 bases, in that order; junction bases with no gene match: 9. CDR3 length: 15 residues. Germline assignment: CDR1 SGHTA and CDR2 FQGTGA. The CDR3 nucleotides read TGTGCCAGCAGCACCGGGAGGGCAGGAGGCAATGAGCAGTTCTTC. This gives the protein CASSTGRAGGNEQFF. Combining the CDR3 with reference TRBV7-3 and TRBJ2-1 gives the whole variable domain GAGVSQTPSNKVTEKGKYVELRCDPISGHTALYWYRQSLGQGPEFLIYFQGTGAADDSGLPNDRFFAVRPEGSVSTLKIQRTERGDSAVYLCASSTGRAGGNEQFFGPGTRLTVL.

The CDR3 reads CAISDEVSSYEQYF. The CDR3 DNA is TGTGCCATCAGTGATGAGGTCAGCTCCTACGAGCAGTACTTC. The chain joins TRBV10-3 to TRBJ2-7; unclear D gene. The germline gives CDR1 ENHRY, CDR2 SYGVKD. There are 14 residues in the CDR3. The V gene lost 3 bases and the J gene lost 0 bases, with 9 bases spanning the gap.

The CDR3 DNA sequence: TGTGCCAGCAGTTACAGGACAGGGGGAGAGGAGCAGTACTTC. Translated: CASSYRTGGEEQYF. V gene TRBV6-5 combines with J gene TRBJ2-7; 10 positions agree with TRBD1. The CDR3 is made up of 14 amino acids. The germline CDR1 and CDR2 sequences are MNHEY and SVGAGI. V shed 2 bases, J shed 7 bases, and the junction held 5 bases outside the gene matches.

The genes are TRBV5-6 and TRBJ1-1; D is undetermined. Germline CDR1 and CDR2: SGHDT and YYEEEE. There are 15 residues in the CDR3. Trimming stripped 4 bases from V and 4 bases from J, with 17 bases between. This chain's CDR3 is CASSPSWGVVTEAFF. The CDR3 DNA sequence: TGTGCCAGCAGCCCCAGTTGGGGAGTGGTCACTGAAGCTTTCTTT.